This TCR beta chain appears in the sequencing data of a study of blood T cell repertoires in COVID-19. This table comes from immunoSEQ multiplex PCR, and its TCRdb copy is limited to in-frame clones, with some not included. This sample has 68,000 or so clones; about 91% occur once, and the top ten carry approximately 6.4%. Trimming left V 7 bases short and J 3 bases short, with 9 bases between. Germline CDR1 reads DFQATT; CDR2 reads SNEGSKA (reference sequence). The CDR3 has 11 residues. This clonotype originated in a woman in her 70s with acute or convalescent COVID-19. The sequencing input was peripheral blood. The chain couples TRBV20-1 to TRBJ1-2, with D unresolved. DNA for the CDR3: TGCAGTGTTTTTGTCGACTATGGCTACACCTTC. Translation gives CSVFVDYGYTF.